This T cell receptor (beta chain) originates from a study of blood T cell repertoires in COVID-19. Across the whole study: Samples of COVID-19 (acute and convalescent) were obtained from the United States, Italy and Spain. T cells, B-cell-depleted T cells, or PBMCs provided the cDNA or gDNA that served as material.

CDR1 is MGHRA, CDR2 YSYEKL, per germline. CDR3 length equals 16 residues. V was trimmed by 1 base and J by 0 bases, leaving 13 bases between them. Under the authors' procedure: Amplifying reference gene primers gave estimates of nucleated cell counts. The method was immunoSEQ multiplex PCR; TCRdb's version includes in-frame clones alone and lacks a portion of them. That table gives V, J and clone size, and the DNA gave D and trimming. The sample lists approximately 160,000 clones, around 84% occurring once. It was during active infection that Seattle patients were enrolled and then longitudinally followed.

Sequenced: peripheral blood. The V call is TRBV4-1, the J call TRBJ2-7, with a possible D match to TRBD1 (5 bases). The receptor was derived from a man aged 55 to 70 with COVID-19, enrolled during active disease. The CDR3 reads CASSQAAQDTSYEQYF. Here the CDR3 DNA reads TGCGCCAGCAGCCAAGCTGCCCAGGACACCTCCTACGAGCAGTACTTC.